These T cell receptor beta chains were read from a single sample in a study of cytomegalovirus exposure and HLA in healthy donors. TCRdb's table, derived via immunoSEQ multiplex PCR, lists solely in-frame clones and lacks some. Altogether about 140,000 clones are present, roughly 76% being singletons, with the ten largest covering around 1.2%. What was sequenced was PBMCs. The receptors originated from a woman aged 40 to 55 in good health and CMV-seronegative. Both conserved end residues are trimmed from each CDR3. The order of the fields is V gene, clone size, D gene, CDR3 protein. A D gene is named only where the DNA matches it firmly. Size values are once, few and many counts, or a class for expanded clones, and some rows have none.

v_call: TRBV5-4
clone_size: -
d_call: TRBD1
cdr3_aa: ASSRDRVFSYEQY

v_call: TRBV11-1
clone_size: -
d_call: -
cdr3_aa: ASNTPGRGLGTEAF

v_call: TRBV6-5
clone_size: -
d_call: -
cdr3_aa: ASRTGVEAQPQH

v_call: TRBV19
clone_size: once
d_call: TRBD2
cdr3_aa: ASSQGLATTNEIDEQF

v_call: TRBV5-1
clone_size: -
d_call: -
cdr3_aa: ASFPPGNTEAF

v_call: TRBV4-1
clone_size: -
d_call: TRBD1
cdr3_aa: ASSRLPGQSYEQY

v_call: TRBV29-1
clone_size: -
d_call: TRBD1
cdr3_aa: SVRAYDRGYGNTIY

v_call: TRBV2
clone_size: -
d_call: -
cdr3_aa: ASTTTYDTQY

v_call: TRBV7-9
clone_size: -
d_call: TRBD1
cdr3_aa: ASSDRVDGELF

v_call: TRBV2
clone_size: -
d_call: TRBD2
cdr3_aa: ASRALSGGFYNEQF

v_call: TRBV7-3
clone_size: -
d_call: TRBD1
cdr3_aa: ASSLMGQGQETQY

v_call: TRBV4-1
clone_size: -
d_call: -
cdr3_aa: ASRQQLRLNTEAF

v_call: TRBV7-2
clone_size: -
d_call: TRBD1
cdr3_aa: ASSLGSGGRMNTEAF

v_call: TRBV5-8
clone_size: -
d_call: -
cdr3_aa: ASSFIGNTIY

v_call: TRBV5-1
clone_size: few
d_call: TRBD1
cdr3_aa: ASSLGGTGGGYEQY

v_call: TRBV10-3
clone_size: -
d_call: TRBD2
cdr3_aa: AISTSGVVRNEQF